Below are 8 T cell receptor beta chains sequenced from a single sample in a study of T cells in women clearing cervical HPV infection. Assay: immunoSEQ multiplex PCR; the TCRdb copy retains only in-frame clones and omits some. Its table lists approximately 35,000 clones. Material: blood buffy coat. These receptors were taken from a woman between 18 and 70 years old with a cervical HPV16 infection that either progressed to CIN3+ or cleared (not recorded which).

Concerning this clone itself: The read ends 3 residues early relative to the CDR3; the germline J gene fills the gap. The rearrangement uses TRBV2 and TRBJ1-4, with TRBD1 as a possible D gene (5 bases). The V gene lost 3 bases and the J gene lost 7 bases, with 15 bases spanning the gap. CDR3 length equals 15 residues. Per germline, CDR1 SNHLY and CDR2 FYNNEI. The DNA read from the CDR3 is TGTGCCAGCAGTGACGGACAATTTATGGGTGAAAAA. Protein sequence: CASSDGQFMGEK. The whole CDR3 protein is CASSDGQFMGEKLFF.

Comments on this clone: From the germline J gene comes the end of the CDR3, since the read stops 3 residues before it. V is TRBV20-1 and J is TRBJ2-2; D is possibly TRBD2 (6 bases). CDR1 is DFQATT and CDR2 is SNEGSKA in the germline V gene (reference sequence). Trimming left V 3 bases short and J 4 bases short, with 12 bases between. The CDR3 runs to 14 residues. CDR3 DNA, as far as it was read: TGCAGTGCTAGGAGGACTACAGCCACCGGGGAG. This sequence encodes CSARRTTATGE. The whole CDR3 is CSARRTTATGELFF.

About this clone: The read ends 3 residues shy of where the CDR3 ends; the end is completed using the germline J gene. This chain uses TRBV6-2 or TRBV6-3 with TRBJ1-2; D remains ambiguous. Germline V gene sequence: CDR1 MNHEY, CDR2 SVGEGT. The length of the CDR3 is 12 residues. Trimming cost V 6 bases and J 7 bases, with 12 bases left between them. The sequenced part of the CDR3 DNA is TGTGCCAGCAGGAAACACAGTTTTGGC. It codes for CASRKHSFG. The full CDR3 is CASRKHSFGYTF.

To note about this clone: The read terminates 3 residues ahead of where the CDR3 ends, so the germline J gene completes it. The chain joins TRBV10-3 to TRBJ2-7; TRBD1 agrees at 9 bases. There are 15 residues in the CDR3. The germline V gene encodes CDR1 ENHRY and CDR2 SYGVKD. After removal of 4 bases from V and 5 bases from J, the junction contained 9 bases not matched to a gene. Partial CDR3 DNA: TGTGCCATCAGTGGTCCGGGACAGGGTGCCCACGAG. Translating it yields CAISGPGQGAHE. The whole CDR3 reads CAISGPGQGAHEQYF.

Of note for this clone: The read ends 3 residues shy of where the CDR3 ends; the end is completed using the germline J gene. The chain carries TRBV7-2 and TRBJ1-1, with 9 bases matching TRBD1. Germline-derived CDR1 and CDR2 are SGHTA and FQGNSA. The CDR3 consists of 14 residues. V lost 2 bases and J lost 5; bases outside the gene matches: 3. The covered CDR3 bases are TGTGCCAGCAGCTTATTGGGACAGGGAACTGAA. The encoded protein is CASSLLGQGTE. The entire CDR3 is CASSLLGQGTEAFF. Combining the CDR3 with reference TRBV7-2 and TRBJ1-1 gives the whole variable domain GAGVSQSPSNKVTEKGKDVELRCDPISGHTALYWYRQSLGQGLEFLIYFQGNSAPDKSGLPSDRFSAERTGGSVSTLTIQRTQQEDSAVYLCASSLLGQGTEAFFGQGTRLTVV.

CDR3 bases read: TGTGCCAGCAGCTTACTCGGGACAGGGAAGGGTGAG. It specifies CASSLLGTGKGE. The whole CDR3 sequence is CASSLLGTGKGEQFF. V is TRBV7-3 and J is TRBJ2-1; 9 positions match TRBD1. The CDR3 end is not reached by the read, which stops 3 residues before it; the germline J gene fills it in. CDR3 size: 15 residues. Germline V gene data show CDR1 as SGHTA and CDR2 as FQGTGA. The V gene end was trimmed by 2 bases and the J gene end by 9 bases; junction bases not matched to a gene: 8.

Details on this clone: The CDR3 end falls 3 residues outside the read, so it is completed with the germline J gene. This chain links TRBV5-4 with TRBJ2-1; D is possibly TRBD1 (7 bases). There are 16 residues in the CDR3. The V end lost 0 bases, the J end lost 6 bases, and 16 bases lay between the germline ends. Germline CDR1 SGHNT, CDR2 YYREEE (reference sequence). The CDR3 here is CASSLGVGQGGNEQFF. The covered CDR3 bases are TGTGCCAGCAGCTTGGGCGTTGGGCAGGGGGGCAATGAG.

The CDR3 sequence: CASSRTGGVRSYEQYF. The DNA read from the CDR3 is TGTGCCAGCAGCCGGACAGGGGGCGTTCGGTCCTACGAG. The rearrangement uses TRBV12-3 or TRBV12-4 and TRBJ2-7, with 11 positions matching TRBD1. Read data end 3 residues before the CDR3 end; the end is taken from the germline J gene. Trimming took 6 bases from V and 1 from J; bases not matched to a gene: 8. CDR3 length: 16 residues.